This paragraph covers one T cell receptor beta chain sequence. Its antigen specificity is not known. This specimen comes from a study of T cell clusters in autoimmune cytopenias (dated 2019 in TCRdb). Background on the whole study: Among healthy donor controls, the mean age was approximately 56 years, the median age was roughly 63 years, and about 55% of the 43 were female. For primary cytopenia, the controls were 25 age-matched healthy donors, and for secondary cytopenia, the controls were about 13 age-matched CLL patients. TRB sequencing reached a median depth of approximately 56,000 reads per sample and yielded a median of approximately 2,200 distinct TRB clonotypes per sample. The goal of the study was to determine whether autoimmune cytopenia patients have a disease-specific immune repertoire signature that could serve as a blood-based biomarker. TRB and IGH repertoires from peripheral blood were sequenced in autoimmune cytopenia patients at active disease and during treatment follow-up, with healthy, CLL and autoimmune hepatitis controls included alongside. Autoimmune hepatitis repertoires were compared with those of under 25 age- and sex-matched healthy donors.

Each sample's TRB amplification started from 250 ng of peripheral blood genomic DNA, which corresponds to 38,000 or so genome equivalents. Inclusive of the bounding cysteine and phenylalanine, the CDR3 is 12 residues long. Only the protein is available. According to the germline V gene (reference sequence), CDR1 reads SEHNR and CDR2 reads FQNEAQ. The paper as a whole reports these results and caveats: GLIPH suggested that primary autoimmune cytopenia patients lacked physiological T cell clusters: 50 to 55 clusters were exclusive to healthy donors versus approximately 18 exclusive to patients. The T cell clusters were defined only in silico, and the functional role of the clusters still needed to be validated experimentally. The cluster-lack signature was not observed for secondary cytopenia versus CLL, as the signature was apparently masked by the dominant lymphoma-associated repertoire. Healthy donors showed almost three-fold more exclusive TRB clusters than active autoimmune hepatitis patients, consistent with an autoimmunity-wide signature. TRB repertoire shifts, with less even repertoires observed in secondary cytopenia and CLL, were mostly attributed to lymphoma bias rather than autoimmunity.

TRB rearrangements were amplified by multiplex PCR following a touch-down protocol, with the TRB-A and TRB-B primer pools mixed in one tube. Illumina adapters and sample indices were attached to the amplicons through two consecutive PCR reactions using Phusion HS II polymerase. After gel purification with the NucleoSpin Gel and PCR Clean-up kit, the amplicons were quantified by Qubit and checked for quality on an Agilent 2100 Bioanalyzer. Sequencing of the libraries was done on an Illumina MiSeq with 600-cycle, single-indexed, paired-end runs. The study's processing was this. Alignment and assembly of TRB reads were performed with MiXCR version 2.1.12 and the default MiXCR reference library. A clone was defined by each unique CDR3 nucleotide sequence, and analysis was restricted to productive sequences with at least two reads. To assess repertoire diversity, an R script computed alpha-parameterized diversity profiles (alpha 0 to 5), which included the Shannon (alpha 1) and Simpson (alpha 2) indices. The tcR package was used to compute combinatorial TRB VJ usage, which was then compared between cohorts by principal component analysis with ade4. TCRbeta CDR3s were clustered with GLIPH on cohort pairs matched by age and read depth, and cluster frequencies were compared by Wilcoxon test. TCRdb reprocessed the sequencing reads and holds a single record per CDR3 protein sequence, with no DNA. In this record, the V and J calls reflect TCRdb's handling and not the investigators' own analysis. The sample's records list 1,500 to 2,000 distinct CDR3 sequences. The ten largest clones take up 8% to 9% of the sample.

These same data were also listed under a study on T cell repertoires in aging, cancer and after chemotherapy. The second study, in turn, reports: Donors were distributed across six age groups ranging from 30 or younger to 70 or older, with at least three individuals included per group. Control TCR repertoires from healthy donors were recorded over several months to years, and clear clonal overlap was observed across re-sampling. The complete dataset included some 10 million TCR reads. Untreated patients with hematological or solid cancers showed significantly lower blood TCR diversity and higher clonality than age-matched healthy donors. Declining TCR diversity with age in healthy donors was mainly explained by loss of richness; in cancer patients, loss of evenness also contributed. In both cancer cohorts, median generation probability rose over the chemotherapy interval, which suggests that the repertoire was reconstituted through rebound thymic output. According to the authors, the repertoire data do not permit conclusions about immunological memory after chemotherapy. To look at immunoaging and at how T cells reconstitute after chemotherapy, the study profiled TCR beta repertoires in peripheral blood from both healthy donors and cancer patients. The cohort comprised 200 to 250 cancer patients, roughly 93 with hematological and over 110 with solid cancers, plus 95 healthy donors as a reference group. MiXCR versions 2.12 and 3.0.5 were used to process TRB sequences. Shannon diversity, evenness, clonality (one minus evenness), and alpha-parameterized diversity profiles from alpha 0 to 5 were included as repertoire metrics. Generation probabilities of clones in paired pre- and post-chemotherapy samples were computed with the IGoR algorithm.

The sample was peripheral blood. The receptor chain draws on TRBV7-9 and TRBJ1-1. The source is a human donor in good health. The CDR3 region has the sequence CASSAENTEAFF. Extended through the reference TRBV7-9 and TRBJ1-1 proteins, this CDR3 yields the full variable domain: DTGVSQNPRHKITKRGQNVTFRCDPISEHNRLYWYRQTLGQGPEFLTYFQNEAQLEKSRLLSDRFSAERPKGSFSTLEIQRTEQGDSAMYLCASSAENTEAFFGQGTRLTVV.